This T cell receptor (beta chain) was recovered during a study of cytomegalovirus exposure and HLA in healthy donors. A note on this clone: Its antigen remains unidentified.

PCR used 60 Vbeta primers and 13 Jbeta primers. Study processing details: Roughly 80 million unique TCR beta chains, roughly 11 million of them shared, were counted by a later analysis. Libraries were prepared by immunoSEQ multiplex PCR; TCRdb keeps only in-frame clonotypes and omits some of them. The DNA was the basis for D and trimming; V, J and clone size are from that table. The sample consists of 65,000 to 75,000 clones, around three quarters of them appearing once. The study's findings and limits: In an earlier analysis, productive rearrangement rates for most beta V segments clustered near 87% or 30%. 16,951 TCR beta sequences were associated with HLA alleles at 0.05 false discovery rate in a later analysis. Only CMV serostatus was available as immune exposure information.

This TCR was sampled from a man in his fifties in good health and CMV-seronegative. The sequencing sample was made of PBMCs.

This chain's CDR3 is CASSPGTSYEQYF. Here the CDR3 DNA reads TGTGCCAGTAGCCCGGGGACTTCCTACGAGCAGTACTTC. The chain carries TRBV19 and TRBJ2-7; the D gene is possibly TRBD2 (6 bases). V was cut by 6 bases and J by 1 base, with 10 bases left in between. The germline gives CDR1 LNHDA, CDR2 SQIVND (reference sequence). This CDR3 comprises 13 residues.